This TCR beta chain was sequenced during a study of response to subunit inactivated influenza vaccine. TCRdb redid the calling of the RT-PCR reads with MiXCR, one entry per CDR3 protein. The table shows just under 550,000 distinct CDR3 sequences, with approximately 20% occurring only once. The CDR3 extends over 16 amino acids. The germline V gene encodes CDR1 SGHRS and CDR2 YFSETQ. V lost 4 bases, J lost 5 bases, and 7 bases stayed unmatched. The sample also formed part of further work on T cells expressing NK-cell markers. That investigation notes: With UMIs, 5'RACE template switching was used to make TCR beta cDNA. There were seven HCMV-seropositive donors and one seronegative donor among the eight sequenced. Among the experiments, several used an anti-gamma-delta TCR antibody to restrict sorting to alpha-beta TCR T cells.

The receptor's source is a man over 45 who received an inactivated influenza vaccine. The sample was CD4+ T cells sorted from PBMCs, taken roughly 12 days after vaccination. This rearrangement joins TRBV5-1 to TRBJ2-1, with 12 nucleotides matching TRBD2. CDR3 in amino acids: CASSLRLAGANNEQFF. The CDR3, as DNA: TGCGCCAGCAGCCTCAGACTAGCGGGGGCCAACAATGAGCAGTTCTTC.